This T cell receptor (beta chain) was captured in a study of regulatory T cells in long-lasting Graves disease. Study findings and constraints: Persistent disease samples used TRBV28, TRBJ1-2 and TRBJ2-5 preferentially.

Sequencing libraries for TCR beta were prepared with iRepertoire HTBI primers and Arm-PCR of CDR3 regions. A single record per CDR3 protein comes from TCRdb applying MiXCR to the multiplex PCR reads. The sample has some 340,000 distinct CDR3 sequences, 12% seen once. CDR3 size: 10 residues. Germline loops: CDR1 SGHTA, CDR2 FQGNSA. This sample's time point: newly diagnosed GD, antithyroid drugs for less than 3 months. Making the TCR library involved RNA that had been extracted from PBMCs. This clonotype was detected only a few times. The target antigen is unknown. One end of the junction does not line up with germline, which may come from a read error. A further study also used this sample, focusing on T cells in Graves' hyperthyroidism and ophthalmopathy. That investigation notes: During a first-round RT-PCR of the TCR CDR3, the HTBI primer set was used.

The receptor comes from a woman aged 18-30 years with Graves disease. The sequencing here drew on peripheral blood mononuclear cells (PBMCs), taken at new diagnosis, from a patient treated with antithyroid drugs. The chain combines TRBV7-2 with TRBJ1-2; D is unclear. The DNA for the CDR3 is TGTGCCAGCAGCTTACGGACCTGGGCCTTC. Its protein is CASSLRTWAF.